In this sample, the clone carrying this T cell receptor beta chain turned up many times. Antigen specificity is unknown. This entry belongs to a study of breast tumors, draining lymph nodes, adjacent tissues. Breast cancer patients provided tissue from their axillary draining lymph nodes. Trimming removed 0 bases from V and 7 bases from J, with 6 bases in between. The CDR3 sequence is 12 residues long. Per the germline V gene, CDR1 is SNHLY and CDR2 is FYNNEI. TCRdb redid the calling of the multiplex PCR reads with MiXCR, one entry per CDR3 protein. Counted here are about 130,000 distinct CDR3 sequences, around 20% occurring once; the ten biggest clones make up about 2.2%. Overall study results and limits: Data fit most tumor T cells coming from lymph node, expanding in tumor. Compared with lymph nodes, tumors were less diverse; compared with nontumor tissue, more.

This chain joins TRBV2 and TRBJ1-2; no clear D. This sequence originates from a female donor with breast cancer. Some clones in this sample may be carry-over from other donors' samples. Sequencing used axillary lymph node tissue. DNA for the CDR3: TGTGCCAGCAGTGAAGCACTCCCTGGCTACACCTTC. Encoded protein: CASSEALPGYTF.